These 22 T cell receptor beta chains were sequenced from one sample in a study of cytomegalovirus exposure and HLA in healthy donors. PCR used 60 Vbeta primers and 13 Jbeta primers. The assay was immunoSEQ multiplex PCR, and TCRdb's table has in-frame clones only and misses some. The sample holds approximately 120,000 clones; more than 65% are singletons and the top ten take about 1.8%. The sample comprised PBMCs. The receptor set was obtained from a man aged 18 to 35 in good health and CMV-seronegative.

The V and J genes are TRBV5-1 and TRBJ1-3; D not resolved. V shed 3 bases and J shed 0 bases, with 4 bases lying between them. Germline values: CDR1 SGHRS, CDR2 YFSETQ. The CDR3 totals 13 residues. The CDR3 protein is CASSSLSGNTIYF. The CDR3 bases are TGCGCCAGCAGCTCCCTCTCTGGAAACACCATATATTTT.

The chain couples TRBV7-9 to TRBJ2-7; D not certain. Per the germline V gene, CDR1 is SEHNR and CDR2 is FQNEAQ (reference sequence). The CDR3 length is 12 residues. V was cut by 1 base and J by 7 bases, with 8 bases left in between. In nucleotides, the CDR3 is TGTGCCAGCAGCTTAGACTTCGGGGAGCAGTACTTC. Translating it yields CASSLDFGEQYF.

This clone showed up just once. The gene calls are TRBV6-6 and TRBJ2-7; D ambiguous. Trimming left V 8 bases short and J 0 bases short, with 8 bases between. Germline CDR1 is MNHNY and CDR2 is SVGAGI (reference sequence). The CDR3 sequence is 12 residues long. CDR3 sequence: CASRQISYEQYF. CDR3 bases: TGTGCCAGCCGCCAGATCTCCTACGAGCAGTACTTC.

The chain is built from TRBV9 and TRBJ1-1; TRBD1 might be the D (6 bases). V was cut by 4 bases and J by 1 base, with 17 bases left in between. CDR3 length: 16 amino acids. Germline CDR1 is SGDLS and CDR2 is YYNGEE. The CDR3 region has the DNA TGTGCCAGCAGCCCAGCGGGGGGGGCATGGAACACTGAAGCTTTCTTT. As protein: CASSPAGGAWNTEAFF.

CDR3: CASSRTSGDNEQFF. The CDR3 coding sequence is TGTGCCAGCTCCCGAACGAGCGGGGACAATGAGCAGTTCTTC. The chain is built from TRBV18 and TRBJ2-1; TRBD2 aligns across 7 bases. Germline CDR1 KGHSH, CDR2 LQKENI. V gave up 6 bases and J gave up 5 bases; unmatched junction bases: 7. The CDR3 sequence is 14 residues long.

The chain has TRBV9 and TRBJ2-7; possible D gene TRBD2, 5 bases. Germline assignment: CDR1 SGDLS and CDR2 YYNGEE. The CDR3 length is 13 residues. Trimming took 0 bases from V and 2 from J, leaving 6 bases between them. CDR3: CASSVAGTYEQYF. The CDR3 DNA follows: TGTGCCAGCAGCGTAGCGGGGACCTACGAGCAGTACTTC. Full variable domain (rest looked up from reference TRBV9 and TRBJ2-7): DSGVTQTPKHLITATGQRVTLRCSPRSGDLSVYWYQQSLDQGLQFLIQYYNGEERAKGNILERFSAQQFPDLHSELNLSSLELGDSALYFCASSVAGTYEQYFGPGTRLTVT.

J is TRBJ1-1 and V is TRBV2; 8 nucleotides align to TRBD1. Unmatched junction bases numbered 8, after V lost 5 bases and J lost 6 bases. This CDR3 region has 14 residues. Per germline, CDR1 SNHLY and CDR2 FYNNEI. CDR3 residues: CASSIQGATAEAFF. DNA for the CDR3: TGTGCCAGCAGTATTCAGGGGGCGACCGCTGAAGCTTTCTTT.

This chain connects TRBV7-9 to TRBJ1-1; 7 bases align to TRBD1. The V segment lost 6 bases and the J segment 11 bases; nucleotides outside the gene matches: 9. Germline V lookup: CDR1 SEHNR, CDR2 FQNEAQ (reference sequence). The CDR3 loop spans 12 amino acids. Here the CDR3 DNA reads TGTGCCAGCAGTTCAGACAGGGTGGGGGCTTTCTTT. Translated, it gives CASSSDRVGAFF.

This clone was counted a single time. The rearrangement joins TRBV6-5 to TRBJ1-2; D remains unclear. V was clipped by 3 bases and J by 6 bases, with 17 bases between them. CDR3 size: 15 residues. CDR1 MNHEY and CDR2 SVGAGI come from the germline V gene. CDR3 protein: CASSYTGELVDGYTF. The CDR3 nucleotides read TGTGCCAGCAGTTATACCGGGGAGCTGGTTGATGGCTACACCTTC.

This clone showed up just a few times. The CDR3 bases are TGCGCCAGCAGCTTGATATCTAGCGGGGGGGCCGCGGGGGAGACCCAGTACTTC. As protein: CASSLISSGGAAGETQYF. The chain is built from TRBV5-1 and TRBJ2-5, with TRBD2 matching over 12 bases. The CDR3 runs to 18 residues. CDR1 is SGHRS and CDR2 is YFSETQ in the germline V gene. The ends lost 1 base at V and 5 bases at J; junction bases unmatched: 12.

V gene TRBV6-1 combines with J gene TRBJ1-2; 8 positions match TRBD1. The CDR3 totals 15 residues. Germline values: CDR1 MNHNS, CDR2 SASEGT. Trimming removed 2 bases from V and 4 bases from J; junction bases left unmatched: 6. CDR3 DNA sequence: TGTGCCAGCAGTGAACCGGACAGGGTAGCCTATGGCTACACCTTC. Translated, it gives CASSEPDRVAYGYTF.

This rearrangement joins TRBV5-4 to TRBJ2-5; D not certain. TRBJ2-7 matches the DNA end more closely, so the J call is doubtful. The CDR3 runs to 16 residues. Germline V gene data show CDR1 as SGHNT and CDR2 as YYREEE (reference sequence). The CDR3 is CASSSQRIDGNYEQYF. CDR3 in DNA: TGTGCCAGCAGCTCCCAAAGAATAGACGGTAACTACGAGCAGTACTTC.

The chain combines TRBV5-1 with TRBJ2-7; weak D call: TRBD1 (6 bases). This CDR3 contains 12 residues. Trimming took 4 bases from V and 5 from J, leaving 10 bases between them. Germline V gene sequence: CDR1 SGHRS, CDR2 YFSETQ. The CDR3 loop reads CASSRRQDEQYF. In DNA, the CDR3 is TGCGCCAGCAGCCGCCGACAGGACGAGCAGTACTTC.

The V gene is TRBV7-2, the J gene TRBJ2-5; TRBD1 is a possible D gene (6 bases). This CDR3 contains 14 residues. V was cut by 5 bases and J by 2 bases, with 12 bases left in between. CDR1 and CDR2 (germline): SGHTA, FQGNSA. The CDR3, as DNA: TGTGCCAGCAGCATCGGACAGCTACAAGAGACCCAGTACTTC. Amino acid sequence: CASSIGQLQETQYF.

For this clone: Other DNA variants within this sample encode the same CDR3. V gene TRBV6-5 combines with J gene TRBJ1-1; perhaps TRBD1 as D (5 bases). The germline V and J ends were trimmed by 2 bases and 1 base, with 5 bases remaining between them. There are 13 residues in the CDR3. Germline V lookup: CDR1 MNHEY, CDR2 SVGAGI. The CDR3 here is CASSYRGNTEAFF. For the CDR3, the DNA is TGTGCCAGCAGTTACAGGGGGAACACTGAAGCTTTCTTT.

The chain uses TRBV29-1 and TRBJ1-5; 7 bases fit TRBD1. This CDR3 region has 14 residues. Unmatched junction bases numbered 5, after V lost 4 bases and J lost 2 bases. CDR1 SQVTM and CDR2 ANQGSEA come from the germline V gene. The CDR3 region has the DNA TGCAGCGTTGCGACAGGGCCTCGCAATCAGCCCCAGCATTTT. Its protein product is CSVATGPRNQPQHF.

The chain employs TRBV9 and TRBJ2-5, with D possibly TRBD2 on 5 matching bases. V dropped 0 bases and J dropped 2 bases, with 11 bases sitting between them. The CDR3 extends over 15 amino acids. Germline assignment: CDR1 SGDLS and CDR2 YYNGEE. The CDR3 region is CASSVGGSPQETQYF. As DNA, the CDR3 is TGTGCCAGCAGCGTAGGAGGGTCCCCACAAGAGACCCAGTACTTC.

The chain has TRBV5-1 and TRBJ1-3, with D hard to call. The CDR3 contains 14 residues. Trimming took off 0 bases at V and 0 bases at J, with 4 bases between the two ends. The germline gives CDR1 SGHRS, CDR2 YFSETQ. In nucleotides, the CDR3 is TGCGCCAGCAGCTTGGACAGCTCTGGAAACACCATATATTTT. Amino acids: CASSLDSSGNTIYF.

The gene calls are TRBV11-2 and TRBJ2-7; 9 nucleotides line up with TRBD2. The CDR3 covers 15 residues. From germline, CDR1 is SGHAT and CDR2 FQNNGV. Germline trimming cut 9 bases from V and 7 bases from J; bases unmatched to any gene: 16. DNA of the CDR3: TGTGCCAGTGCTAATCCCTCGGGACTAGCAGGGGAGCAGTACTTC. This gives the protein CASANPSGLAGEQYF. The full variable domain, in which reference TRBV11-2 and TRBJ2-7 provide the parts outside the CDR3, is EAGVAQSPRYKIIEKRQSVAFWCNPISGHATLYWYQQILGQGPKLLIQFQNNGVVDDSQLPKDRFSAERLKGVDSTLKIQPAKLEDSAVYLCASANPSGLAGEQYFGPGTRLTVT.

The chain has TRBV18 and TRBJ2-5; a weak D match, TRBD2 (6 bases). Trimming took 3 bases from V and 5 from J, leaving 13 bases between them. The CDR3 is 14 amino acids. Germline V gene data show CDR1 as KGHSH and CDR2 as LQKENI. CDR3 amino acids: CASSPGGLRETQYF. The CDR3 DNA reads TGTGCCAGCTCACCGGGGGGACTGCGGGAGACCCAGTACTTC.

V and J are TRBV5-1 and TRBJ2-7; TRBD2 matches 7 bases. The CDR3 totals 13 residues. V shed 4 bases, J shed 4 bases, and the junction held 5 bases outside the gene matches. Germline assignment: CDR1 SGHRS and CDR2 YFSETQ. DNA for the CDR3: TGCGCCAGCAGCCCGGGGGGTCAATACGAGCAGTACTTC. Its translation: CASSPGGQYEQYF.

The chain joins TRBV9 to TRBJ1-1; TRBD1 matches at 11 bases. Germline trimming cut 3 bases from V and 4 bases from J; bases unmatched to any gene: 11. There are 17 residues in the CDR3. Per the germline V gene, CDR1 is SGDLS and CDR2 is YYNGEE. CDR3 in amino acids: CASSATGQGVVGTEAFF. CDR3 nucleotides: TGTGCCAGCAGCGCCACGGGACAGGGGGTCGTTGGCACTGAAGCTTTCTTT.